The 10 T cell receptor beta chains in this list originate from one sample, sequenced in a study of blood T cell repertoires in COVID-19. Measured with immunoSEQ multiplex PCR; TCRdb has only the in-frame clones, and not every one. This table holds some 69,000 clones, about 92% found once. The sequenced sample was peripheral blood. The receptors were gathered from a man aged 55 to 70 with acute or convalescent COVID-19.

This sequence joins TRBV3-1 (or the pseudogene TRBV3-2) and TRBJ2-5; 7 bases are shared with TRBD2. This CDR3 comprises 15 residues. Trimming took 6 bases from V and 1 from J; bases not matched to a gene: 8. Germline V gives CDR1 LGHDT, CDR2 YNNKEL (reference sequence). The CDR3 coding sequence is TGTGCCAGCAGATACAGCGGGGTTCGCCAAGAGACCCAGTACTTC. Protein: CASRYSGVRQETQYF.

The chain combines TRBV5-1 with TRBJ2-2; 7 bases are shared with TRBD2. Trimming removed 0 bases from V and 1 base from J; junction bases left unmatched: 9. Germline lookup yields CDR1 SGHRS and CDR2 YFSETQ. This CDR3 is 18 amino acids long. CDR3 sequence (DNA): TGCGCCAGCAGCTTGGTTGGAGCGGGGACCTTGAACACCGGGGAGCTGTTTTTT. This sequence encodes CASSLVGAGTLNTGELFF.

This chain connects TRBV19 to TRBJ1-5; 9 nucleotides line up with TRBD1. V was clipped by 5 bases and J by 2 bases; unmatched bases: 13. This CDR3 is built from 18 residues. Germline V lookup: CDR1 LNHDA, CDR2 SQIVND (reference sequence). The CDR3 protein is CASSWDLGTGKGNQPQHF. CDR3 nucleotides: TGTGCCAGTAGTTGGGATCTGGGGACAGGGAAGGGCAATCAGCCCCAGCATTTT.

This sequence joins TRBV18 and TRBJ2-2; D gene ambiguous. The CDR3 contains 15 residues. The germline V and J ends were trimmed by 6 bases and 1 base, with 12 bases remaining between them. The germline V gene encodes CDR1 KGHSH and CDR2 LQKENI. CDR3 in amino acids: CASSLQNLNTGELFF. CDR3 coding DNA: TGTGCCAGCTCGCTCCAGAACCTGAACACCGGGGAGCTGTTTTTT.

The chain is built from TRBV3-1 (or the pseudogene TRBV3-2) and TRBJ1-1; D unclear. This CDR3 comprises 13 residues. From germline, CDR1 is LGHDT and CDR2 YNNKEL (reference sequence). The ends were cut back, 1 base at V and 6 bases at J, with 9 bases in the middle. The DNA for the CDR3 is TGTGCCAGCAGCCAAGGAGGGAGGGCTGAAGCTTTCTTT. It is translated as CASSQGGRAEAFF.

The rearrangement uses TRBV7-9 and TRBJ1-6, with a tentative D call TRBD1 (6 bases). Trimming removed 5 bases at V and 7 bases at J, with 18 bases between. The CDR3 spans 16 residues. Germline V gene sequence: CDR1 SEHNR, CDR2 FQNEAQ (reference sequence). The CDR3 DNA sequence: TGTGCCAGCAGCGGACCAGAGGGGACAAAAAATTCACCCCTCCACTTT. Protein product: CASSGPEGTKNSPLHF.

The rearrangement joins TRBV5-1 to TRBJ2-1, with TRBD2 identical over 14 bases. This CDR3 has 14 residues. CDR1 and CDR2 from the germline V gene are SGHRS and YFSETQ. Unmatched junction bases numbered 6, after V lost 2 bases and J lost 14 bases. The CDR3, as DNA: TGCGCCAGCAGCTTACGGACTAGCGGGGGGACCGAGTTCTTC. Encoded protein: CASSLRTSGGTEFF.

CDR3 in amino acids: CASSQGSFRGLINEQFF. The CDR3 nucleotides are TGTGCCAGCAGCCAAGGTTCGTTCAGGGGGCTTATCAATGAGCAGTTCTTC. The chain has TRBV3-1 (or the pseudogene TRBV3-2) and TRBJ2-1; 8 bases match TRBD1. The CDR3 consists of 17 residues. CDR1 and CDR2 from the germline V gene are LGHDT and YNNKEL (reference sequence). J lost 6 bases, V lost 1 base, and 11 bases had no gene match.

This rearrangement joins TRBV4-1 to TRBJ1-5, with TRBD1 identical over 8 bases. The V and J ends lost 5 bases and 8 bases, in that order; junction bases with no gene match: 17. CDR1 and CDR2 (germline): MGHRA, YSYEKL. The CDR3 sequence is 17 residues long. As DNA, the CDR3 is TGCGCCAGCAGCGGACCCGGGACAGGTGATGTGCCGGAGCCCCAGCATTTT. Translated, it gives CASSGPGTGDVPEPQHF.

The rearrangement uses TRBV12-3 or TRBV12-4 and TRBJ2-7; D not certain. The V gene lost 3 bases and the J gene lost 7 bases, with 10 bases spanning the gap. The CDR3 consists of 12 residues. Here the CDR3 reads CASSLGRLEQYF. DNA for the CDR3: TGTGCCAGCAGTTTGGGCCGCTTGGAGCAGTACTTC.